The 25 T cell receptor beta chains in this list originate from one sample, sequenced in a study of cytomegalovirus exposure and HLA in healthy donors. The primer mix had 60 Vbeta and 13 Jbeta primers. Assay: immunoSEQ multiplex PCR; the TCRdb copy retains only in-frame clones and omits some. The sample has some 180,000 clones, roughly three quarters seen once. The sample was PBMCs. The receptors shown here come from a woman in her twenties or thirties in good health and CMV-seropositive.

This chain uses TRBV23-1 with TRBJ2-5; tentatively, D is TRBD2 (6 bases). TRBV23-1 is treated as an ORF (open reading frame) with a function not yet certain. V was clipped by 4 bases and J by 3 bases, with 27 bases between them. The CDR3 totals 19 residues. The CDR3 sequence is CASSPRDSLRRDEEETQYF. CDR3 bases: TGCGCCAGCAGTCCGAGGGACTCCCTCCGCAGAGATGAAGAAGAGACCCAGTACTTC.

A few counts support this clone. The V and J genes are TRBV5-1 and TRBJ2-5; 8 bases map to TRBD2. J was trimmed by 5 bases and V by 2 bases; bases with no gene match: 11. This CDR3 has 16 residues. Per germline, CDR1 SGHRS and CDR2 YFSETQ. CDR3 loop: CASSFSGAGESETQYF. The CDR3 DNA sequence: TGCGCCAGCAGCTTCTCAGGAGCGGGGGAGTCGGAGACCCAGTACTTC. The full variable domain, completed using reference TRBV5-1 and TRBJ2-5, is KAGVTQTPRYLIKTRGQQVTLSCSPISGHRSVSWYQQTPGQGLQFLFEYFSETQRNKGNFPGRFSGRQFSNSRSEMNVSTLELGDSALYLCASSFSGAGESETQYFGPGTRLLVL.

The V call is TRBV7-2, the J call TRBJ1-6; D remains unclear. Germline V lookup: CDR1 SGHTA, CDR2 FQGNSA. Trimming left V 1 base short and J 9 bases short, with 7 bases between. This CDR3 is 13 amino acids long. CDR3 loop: CASSLESRSPLHF. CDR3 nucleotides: TGTGCCAGCAGCTTAGAATCCCGTTCACCCCTCCACTTT.

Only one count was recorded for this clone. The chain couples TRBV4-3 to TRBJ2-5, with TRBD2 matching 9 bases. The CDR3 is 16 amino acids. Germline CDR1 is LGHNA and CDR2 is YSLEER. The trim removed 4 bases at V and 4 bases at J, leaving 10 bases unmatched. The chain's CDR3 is CASSRNSGGRGETQYF. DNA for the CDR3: TGCGCCAGCAGCCGGAATAGCGGGGGCCGGGGAGAGACCCAGTACTTC.

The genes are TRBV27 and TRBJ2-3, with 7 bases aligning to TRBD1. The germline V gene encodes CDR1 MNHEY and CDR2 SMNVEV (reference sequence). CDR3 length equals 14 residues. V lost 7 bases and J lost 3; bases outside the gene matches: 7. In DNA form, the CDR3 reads TGTGCCAGCAAAGGGGGCACTCTAACAGATACGCAGTATTTT. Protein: CASKGGTLTDTQYF.

In DNA form, the CDR3 reads TGTGCCAGTAGTCCCCGGACAGGGAACACTGAAGCTTTCTTT. Translation: CASSPRTGNTEAFF. The V gene is TRBV19, the J gene TRBJ1-1; 7 bases are a match to TRBD1. With V trimmed by 5 bases and J by 1 base, 4 bases remained unmatched. The CDR3 runs 14 residues. CDR1 is LNHDA and CDR2 is SQIVND in the germline V gene (reference sequence).

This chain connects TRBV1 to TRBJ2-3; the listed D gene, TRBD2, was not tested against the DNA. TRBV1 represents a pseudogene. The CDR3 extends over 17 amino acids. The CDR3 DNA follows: TGCACCAGCAGCCAAGATCAGGAGGGGGGGAGCACAGATACGCAGTATTTT. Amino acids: CTSSQDQEGGSTDTQYF.

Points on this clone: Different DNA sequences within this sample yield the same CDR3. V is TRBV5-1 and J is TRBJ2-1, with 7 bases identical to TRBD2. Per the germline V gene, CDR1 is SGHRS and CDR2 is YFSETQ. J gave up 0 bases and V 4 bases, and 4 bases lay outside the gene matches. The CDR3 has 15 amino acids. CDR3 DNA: TGCGCCAGCAGCCTGGGCGGGGGCTCCTACAATGAGCAGTTCTTC. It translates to CASSLGGGSYNEQFF.

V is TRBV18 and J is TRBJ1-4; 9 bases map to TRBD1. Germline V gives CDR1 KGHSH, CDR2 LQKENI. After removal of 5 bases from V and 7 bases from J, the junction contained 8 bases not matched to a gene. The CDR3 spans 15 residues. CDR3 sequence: CASSSDRGTIEKLFF. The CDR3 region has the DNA TGTGCCAGCTCATCGGACAGGGGCACAATTGAAAAACTGTTTTTT.

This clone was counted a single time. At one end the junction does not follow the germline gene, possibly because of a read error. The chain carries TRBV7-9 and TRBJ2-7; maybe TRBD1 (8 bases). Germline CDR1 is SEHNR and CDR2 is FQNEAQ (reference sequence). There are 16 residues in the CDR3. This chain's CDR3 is CSSSLPTGGASYEQYF. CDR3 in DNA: TGTTCCAGCAGCTTACCCACAGGGGGGGCCTCCTACGAGCAGTACTTC.

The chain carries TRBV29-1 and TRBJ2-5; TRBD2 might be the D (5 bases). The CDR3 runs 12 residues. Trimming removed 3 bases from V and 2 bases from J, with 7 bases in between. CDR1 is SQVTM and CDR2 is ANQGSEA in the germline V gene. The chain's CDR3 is CSVERVQETQYF. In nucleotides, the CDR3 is TGCAGCGTTGAGAGGGTACAAGAGACCCAGTACTTC. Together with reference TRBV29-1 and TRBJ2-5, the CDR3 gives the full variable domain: SAVISQKPSRDICQRGTSLTIQCQVDSQVTMMFWYRQQPGQSLTLIATANQGSEATYESGFVIDKFPISRPNLTFSTLTVSNMSPEDSSIYLCSVERVQETQYFGPGTRLLVL.

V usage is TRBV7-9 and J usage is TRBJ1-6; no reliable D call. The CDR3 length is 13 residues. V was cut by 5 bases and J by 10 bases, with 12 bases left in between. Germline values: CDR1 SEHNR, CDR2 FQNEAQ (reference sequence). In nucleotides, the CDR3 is TGTGCCAGCAGCCGAGATGCGGGATCACCCCTCCACTTT. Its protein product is CASSRDAGSPLHF.

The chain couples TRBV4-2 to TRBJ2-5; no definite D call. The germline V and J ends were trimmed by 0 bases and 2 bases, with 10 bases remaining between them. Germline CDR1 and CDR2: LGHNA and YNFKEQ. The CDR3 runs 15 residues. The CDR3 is CASSQDRTNQETQYF. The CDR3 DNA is TGTGCCAGCAGCCAAGATCGTACTAATCAAGAGACCCAGTACTTC.

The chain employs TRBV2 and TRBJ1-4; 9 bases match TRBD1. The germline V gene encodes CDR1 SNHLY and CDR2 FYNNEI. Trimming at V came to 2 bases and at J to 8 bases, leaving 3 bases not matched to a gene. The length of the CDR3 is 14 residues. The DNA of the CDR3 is TGTGCCAGCAGTGAAAGGACAGGGGAGGAAAAACTGTTTTTT. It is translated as CASSERTGEEKLFF.

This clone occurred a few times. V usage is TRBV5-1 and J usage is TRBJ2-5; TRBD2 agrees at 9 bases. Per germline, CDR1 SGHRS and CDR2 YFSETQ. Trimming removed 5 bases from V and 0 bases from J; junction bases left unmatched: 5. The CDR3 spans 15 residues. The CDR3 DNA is TGCGCCAGCAGGGATAGCGGGGGAAACCAAGAGACCCAGTACTTC. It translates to CASRDSGGNQETQYF.

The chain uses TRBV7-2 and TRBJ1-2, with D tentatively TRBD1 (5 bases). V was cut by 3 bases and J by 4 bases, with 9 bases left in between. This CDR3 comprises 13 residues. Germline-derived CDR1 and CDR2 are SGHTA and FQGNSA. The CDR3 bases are TGTGCCAGCAGCTTCGACAGAACCTATGGCTACACCTTC. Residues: CASSFDRTYGYTF.

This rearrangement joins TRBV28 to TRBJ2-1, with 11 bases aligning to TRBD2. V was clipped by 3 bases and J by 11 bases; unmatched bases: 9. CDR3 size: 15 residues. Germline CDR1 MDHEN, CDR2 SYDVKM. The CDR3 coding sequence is TGTGCCAGCAGTTTTCGGGGTCTAGCGGGGGGTAAGCAGTTCTTC. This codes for CASSFRGLAGGKQFF.

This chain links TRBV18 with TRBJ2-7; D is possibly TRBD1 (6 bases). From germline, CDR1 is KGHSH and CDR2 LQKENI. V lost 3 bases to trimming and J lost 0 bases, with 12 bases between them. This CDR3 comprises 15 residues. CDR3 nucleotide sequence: TGTGCCAGCTCACCCACAGGGTCGAGCTCCTACGAGCAGTACTTC. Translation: CASSPTGSSSYEQYF.

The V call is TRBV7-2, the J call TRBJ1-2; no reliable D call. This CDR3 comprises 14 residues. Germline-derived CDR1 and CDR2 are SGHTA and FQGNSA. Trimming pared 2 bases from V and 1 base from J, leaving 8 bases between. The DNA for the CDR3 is TGTGCCAGCAGCTTAAGGACTCTTAACTATGGCTACACCTTC. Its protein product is CASSLRTLNYGYTF.

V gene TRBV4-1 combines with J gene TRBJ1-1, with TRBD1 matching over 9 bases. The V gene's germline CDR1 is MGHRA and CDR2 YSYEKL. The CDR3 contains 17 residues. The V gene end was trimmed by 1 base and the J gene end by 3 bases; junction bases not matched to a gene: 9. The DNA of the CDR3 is TGCGCCAGCAGCCAAGGGGCCATACAGGGGGCGTACACTGAAGCTTTCTTT. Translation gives CASSQGAIQGAYTEAFF.

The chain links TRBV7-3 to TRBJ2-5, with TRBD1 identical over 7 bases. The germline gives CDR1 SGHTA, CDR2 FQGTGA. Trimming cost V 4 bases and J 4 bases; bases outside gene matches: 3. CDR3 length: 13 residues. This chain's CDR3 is CASSSTGLETQYF. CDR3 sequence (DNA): TGTGCCAGCAGCTCGACAGGGTTAGAGACCCAGTACTTC. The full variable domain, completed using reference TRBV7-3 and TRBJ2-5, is GAGVSQTPSNKVTEKGKYVELRCDPISGHTALYWYRQSLGQGPEFLIYFQGTGAADDSGLPNDRFFAVRPEGSVSTLKIQRTERGDSAVYLCASSSTGLETQYFGPGTRLLVL.

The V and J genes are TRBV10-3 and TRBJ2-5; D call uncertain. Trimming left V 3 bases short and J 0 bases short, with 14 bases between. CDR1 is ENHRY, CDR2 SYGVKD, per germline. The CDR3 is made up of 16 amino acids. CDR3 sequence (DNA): TGTGCCATCAGTGATCCTTCACTCTTCTACCAAGAGACCCAGTACTTC. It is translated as CAISDPSLFYQETQYF.

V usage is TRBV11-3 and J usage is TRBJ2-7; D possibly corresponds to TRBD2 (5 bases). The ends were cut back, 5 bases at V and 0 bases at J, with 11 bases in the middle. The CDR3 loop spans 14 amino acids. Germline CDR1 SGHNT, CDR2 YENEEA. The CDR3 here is CASSRTSSSYEQYF. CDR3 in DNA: TGTGCCAGCAGCCGGACTTCCTCCTCCTACGAGCAGTACTTC.

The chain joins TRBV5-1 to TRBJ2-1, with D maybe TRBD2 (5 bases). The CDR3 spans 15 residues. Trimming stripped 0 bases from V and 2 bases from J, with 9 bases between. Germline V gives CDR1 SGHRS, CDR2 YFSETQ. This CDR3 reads CASSLGLAPYNEQFF. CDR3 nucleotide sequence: TGCGCCAGCAGCTTGGGGCTAGCCCCCTACAATGAGCAGTTCTTC.

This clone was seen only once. The CDR3 spells CASRTGFSDTQYF. CDR3 DNA sequence: TGTGCCAGCAGGACAGGGTTTTCAGATACGCAGTATTTT. V and J are TRBV2 and TRBJ2-3; 7 bases match TRBD1. This CDR3 region has 13 residues. CDR1 is SNHLY, CDR2 FYNNEI, per germline. Trimming took 6 bases from V and 4 from J; bases not matched to a gene: 4.